Each of the 5 T cell receptor beta chains below was sequenced from the same sample in a study of blood T cell repertoires in COVID-19. TCRdb's table, derived via immunoSEQ multiplex PCR, lists solely in-frame clones and lacks some. Among more than 95,000 clones listed, approximately 90% were seen once. The source material was peripheral blood. The receptors were sampled from a human donor in a cohort sampled during active COVID-19.

The CDR3 is CATSEWDRGTGELFF. The CDR3 DNA reads TGTGCCACCAGTGAATGGGACAGGGGTACCGGGGAGCTGTTTTTT. The chain employs TRBV24-1 and TRBJ2-2; 10 nucleotides align to TRBD1. From germline, CDR1 is KGHDR and CDR2 SFDVKD. V lost 4 bases, J lost 5 bases, and 3 bases stayed unmatched. The CDR3 is made up of 15 amino acids.

This clone was seen more than once but under ten times. V gene TRBV3-1 (or the pseudogene TRBV3-2) combines with J gene TRBJ2-7; D is possibly TRBD2 (5 bases). The length of the CDR3 is 12 residues. Germline CDR1 LGHDT, CDR2 YNNKEL (reference sequence). V lost 4 bases and J lost 5, with 9 bases in between. CDR3 in amino acids: CASSPRVNEQYF. CDR3 bases: TGTGCCAGCAGCCCGAGGGTAAACGAGCAGTACTTC.

V is TRBV11-2 and J is TRBJ1-1; 8 nucleotides line up with TRBD1. V shed 2 bases and J 1 base; nucleotides not matched to a gene: 12. This CDR3 contains 18 residues. The germline CDR1 and CDR2 sequences are SGHAT and FQNNGV. CDR3 residues: CASSLSLRTGLSNTEAFF. CDR3 sequence (DNA): TGTGCCAGCAGCTTATCGCTAAGGACAGGGCTATCGAACACTGAAGCTTTCTTT.

This clone was detected once. V and J are TRBV4-1 and TRBJ1-2, with 11 nucleotides matching TRBD1. CDR1 MGHRA and CDR2 YSYEKL come from the germline V gene. The CDR3 has 15 amino acids. Germline trimming cut 4 bases from V and 2 bases from J; bases unmatched to any gene: 3. The DNA of the CDR3 is TGCGCCAGCAGCCCGGGACAGGGGGGGAACTATGGCTACACCTTC. The encoded protein is CASSPGQGGNYGYTF.

The chain combines TRBV10-3 with TRBJ2-7; 7 bases line up with TRBD1. The length of the CDR3 is 13 residues. Germline V gene sequence: CDR1 ENHRY, CDR2 SYGVKD. Trimming at V came to 10 bases and at J to 2 bases, leaving 8 bases not matched to a gene. The CDR3 spells CATGRDSTYEQYF. As DNA, the CDR3 is TGTGCCACTGGACGGGACAGTACCTACGAGCAGTACTTC.